These 29 T cell receptor beta chains originate from one sample sequenced in a study of tumor-infiltrating lymphocytes in primary liver carcinoma. From roughly 20-30 mg of unsorted bulk tissue, DNA and RNA were co-extracted together. The investigators made TCR beta cDNA from 500 ng total RNA, using a constant-region primer. Library construction for TCR beta comprised three nested multiplex PCR rounds performed with slightly modified ARM-PCR. Running 9 to 11 cycles apiece, the first two PCR rounds relied on TRBV1-TRBV30 forward primers together with a C-beta reverse primer. TCRdb reanalysed the multiplex PCR reads using MiXCR and keeps one entry per CDR3 protein. The sample lists roughly 100,000 distinct CDR3 sequences, about 67% occurring once. Material for sequencing was liver tumor tissue from sampling region 2. Subset here: tumor region T2, inferior pole. These receptors all come from a woman in her fifties or sixties with primary liver carcinoma and hepatitis B virus infection.

This clonotype has ten or more counts. The CDR3 spells CASSLVLGGQETQYF. The CDR3 DNA sequence: TGTGCCAGCAGCTTAGTCCTAGGGGGGCAAGAGACCCAGTACTTC. The chain is built from TRBV11-2 and TRBJ2-5; the D call may be TRBD1 or TRBD2 (6 bases each). From germline, CDR1 is SGHAT and CDR2 FQNNGV. Trimming shortened V by 1 base and J by 2 bases, and 11 bases separated the two germline ends. This CDR3 contains 15 residues.

Turning to this clonotype: The conserved phenylalanine or tryptophan normally closing the CDR3 is absent here, so this likely arose from a read error. It is unclear where the CDR3 begins or ends on the DNA, so no DNA is shown, and the CDR3 is as TCRdb lists it. The chain has TRBV11-2 and TRBJ2-2; TRBD2, the table's D call, was not compared with the DNA. With termini counted, the CDR3 has 19 amino acids. Germline V gives CDR1 SGHAT, CDR2 FQNNGV. The CDR3 is CASIPDLGTSGMGTGELFI.

This clonotype has only a few counts. The gene calls are TRBV12-3 or TRBV12-4 and TRBJ1-2, with D hard to call. This CDR3 is built from 11 residues. This CDR3 is CVSSFGQARTF. CDR3 DNA: TGTGTTAGCAGTTTTGGCCAAGCGCGGACCTTC.

Concerning this clonotype: Germline is not matched at one junction end, which may reflect a read error. CDR3 residues: CATSDLHNRDNPPIHF. The CDR3 DNA reads as TGTGCCACCAGTGATTTGCATAACAGGGATAATCCACCCATCCACTTT. The chain couples TRBV24-1 to TRBJ1-6; a weak D match, TRBD1 (6 bases). The CDR3 sequence is 16 residues long. Germline V gene sequence: CDR1 KGHDR, CDR2 SFDVKD.

To note about this clonotype: This may be a read error: a much more frequent sequence differs by one nucleotide. J is TRBJ2-5 and V is TRBV5-6; D might be TRBD2 (6 bases). The CDR3 loop spans 14 amino acids. The germline gives CDR1 SGHDT, CDR2 YYEEEE. Trimming took 0 bases from V and 4 from J, leaving 10 bases between them. The chain's CDR3 is CASSLATGVETQYF. DNA for the CDR3: TGTGCCAGCAGCTTGGCAACGGGAGTAGAGACCCAGTACTTC.

Regarding this clonotype: One base away lies a much larger clone, so this may be a sequencing read error. This chain uses TRBV28 with TRBJ2-1; D may correspond to TRBD1 or TRBD2 (5 bases each). Germline loops: CDR1 MDHEN, CDR2 SYDVKM. Trimming removed 2 bases from V and 16 bases from J, with 12 bases in between. CDR3 length equals 11 residues. The CDR3 DNA is TGTGCCAGCAGTTTAGAGGGGCCGGACTTCTTC. It is translated as CASSLEGPDFF.

This clonotype was counted at least ten times. A clone one base away is much larger, so this may be a read error. DNA for the CDR3: TGTGCCAGCAGTCCCCGGACAGGGACTGAAGCTTCCTTT. This gives the protein CASSPRTGTEASF. The chain employs TRBV12-3 or TRBV12-4 and TRBJ1-1; 8 positions agree with TRBD1. The CDR3 is made up of 13 amino acids.

The chain has TRBV28 and TRBJ1-1, with a weak D call TRBD1 (6 bases). CDR3 length: 15 residues. Trimming removed 8 bases from V and 1 base from J, with 17 bases in between. CDR1 is MDHEN and CDR2 is SYDVKM in the germline V gene. Here the CDR3 reads CASPPPGATNTEAFF. The CDR3 coding sequence is TGTGCCAGCCCCCCCCCGGGGGCCACGAACACTGAAGCTTTCTTT. The variable domain in full, with the rest retrieved from reference TRBV28 and TRBJ1-1, is DVKVTQSSRYLVKRTGEKVFLECVQDMDHENMFWYRQDPGLGLRLIYFSYDVKMKEKGDIPEGYSVSREKKERFSLILESASTNQTSMYLCASPPPGATNTEAFFGQGTRLTVV.

A remark on this clonotype: Lacking the conserved final phenylalanine or tryptophan, this CDR3 likely reflects a read error. V and J are TRBV11-2 and TRBJ2-4; D not resolved. Germline assignment: CDR1 SGHAT and CDR2 FQNNGV. This CDR3 is 15 amino acids long. CDR3: CASGVSPLAKNIQYL. DNA for the CDR3: TGTGCTTCCGGAGTCAGCCCCTTAGCCAAAAACATTCAGTACTTG.

This chain connects TRBV10-3 to TRBJ1-1, with unresolved D. The V end was cut by 11 bases, the J end by 3 bases, with 19 bases between. The CDR3 loop spans 14 amino acids. Germline-derived CDR1 and CDR2 are ENHRY and SYGVKD. The chain's CDR3 is CALKARLQDTEAFF. The DNA for the CDR3 is TGTGCCCTCAAGGCGAGGTTGCAGGACACTGAAGCTTTCTTT.

Turning to this clonotype: An end of the junction differs from the germline gene, which may be a read error. The rearrangement links TRBV5-1 to TRBJ1-4; D not certain. The CDR3 length is 14 residues. Germline V gene sequence: CDR1 SGHRS, CDR2 YFSETQ. The CDR3 is CAGSLEPANEKLFF. In nucleotides, the CDR3 is TGCGCCGGCAGCTTAGAGCCGGCTAATGAAAAACTGTTTTTT.

This clonotype was counted between two and nine times. Since no conserved phenylalanine or tryptophan closes the CDR3, a read error is the likely cause. No DNA is shown, since the ends of the CDR3 on it are uncertain; the CDR3 is the one TCRdb lists. The chain carries TRBV30 and TRBJ2-5. The CDR3 adds up to 11 amino acids, both ends counted. Germline loops: CDR1 GTSNPN, CDR2 SVGIG (reference sequence). The CDR3 protein is CAWSPQETQYL.

The V call is TRBV30, the J call TRBJ2-6, with 8 bases aligning to TRBD1. Germline V gene data show CDR1 as GTSNPN and CDR2 as SVGIG (reference sequence). V lost 6 bases and J lost 3; bases outside the gene matches: 1. This CDR3 region has 13 residues. As DNA, the CDR3 is TGTGCCTGTGACAGGGGTGGGGCCAACGTCCTGACTTTC. This codes for CACDRGGANVLTF. Using reference TRBV30 and TRBJ2-6 for the parts outside the CDR3, the full variable domain is SQTIHQWPATLVQPVGSPLSLECTVEGTSNPNLYWYRQAAGRGLQLLFYSVGIGQISSEVPQNLSASRPQDRQFILSSKKLLLSDSGFYLCACDRGGANVLTFGAGSRLTVL.

This clonotype is a singleton in its sample. The chain joins TRBV6-5 to TRBJ2-7; TRBD1 matches 7 bases. This CDR3 region has 16 residues. The germline gives CDR1 MNHEY, CDR2 SVGAGI. CDR3 amino acids: CVSRARRQGGGYEQYF. The CDR3 bases are TGTGTTAGCAGAGCCCGCCGACAGGGTGGCGGCTACGAGCAGTACTTC.

Details on this clonotype: The missing conserved phenylalanine or tryptophan at the end of this CDR3 makes a read error likely. V and J are TRBV11-2 and TRBJ2-1; 7 nucleotides align to TRBD1. The CDR3 loop spans 17 amino acids. Germline assignment: CDR1 SGHAT and CDR2 FQNNGV. J lost 13 bases, V lost 2 bases, and 20 bases had no gene match. The CDR3 bases are TGTGCCAGCAGCTTACGACCGGGACAGAGATTCTACAGTGATCAGTTCTTA. Its protein product is CASSLRPGQRFYSDQFL.

Notes on this clonotype: Likely a read error: the CDR3 ends without its conserved phenylalanine or tryptophan. V gene TRBV5-8 combines with J gene TRBJ2-5, with D maybe TRBD1 (5 bases). Trimming pared 0 bases from V and 0 bases from J, leaving 9 bases between. Germline lookup yields CDR1 SGHTS and CDR2 YDEGEE. CDR3 length equals 15 residues. CDR3 residues: CASSLDRLYQETQYI. CDR3 coding DNA: TGTGCCAGCAGCTTGGACAGGCTGTACCAAGAGACCCAGTACATC.

As concerns this clonotype: This may arise from a read error, as a much more abundant clone is one base away. The CDR3 coding sequence is TGTGCCAGCAGCCTGGGAGGACGGCTTGTAGATCCCGGGGAGCTGTTTTTT. Its translation: CASSLGGRLVDPGELFF. This sequence joins TRBV5-4 and TRBJ2-2; weak D call: TRBD2 (6 bases). V was shortened by 4 bases and J by 6 bases, with 22 bases between the two germline ends. This CDR3 is built from 17 residues. CDR1 and CDR2 from the germline V gene are SGHNT and YYREEE (reference sequence).

At least ten counts were recorded for this clonotype. CDR3 DNA sequence: TGTGCCAGCAGTGAAGAAGAGGCTAGGGGCTCCTACGAGCAGTACTTC. Encoded protein: CASSEEEARGSYEQYF. This rearrangement joins TRBV6-1 to TRBJ2-7; weak D call: TRBD1 (5 bases). Germline CDR1 reads MNHNS; CDR2 reads SASEGT. Trimming removed 1 base at V and 0 bases at J, with 13 bases between. The CDR3 is made up of 16 amino acids.

Notes on this clonotype: This CDR3 fails to terminate in the conserved phenylalanine or tryptophan, so it likely reflects a read error. The DNA is left out, because the CDR3 cannot be placed on it with certainty; the CDR3 is given as TCRdb lists it. This chain links TRBV29-1 with TRBJ2-5; TRBD1 reflects the table's D call only, with no check against the DNA. Looked up from germline, CDR1 is SQVTM and CDR2 is ANQGSEA. The CDR3 spans 13 residues, counting both ends. The CDR3 sequence is CSTYSGFQETQYL.

This clonotype was observed many times. This CDR3 reads CAWATPSGIIDEQFF. For the CDR3, the DNA is TGTGCCTGGGCCACACCTAGCGGGATTATCGATGAGCAGTTCTTC. J is TRBJ2-1 and V is TRBV30, with 9 bases lining up with TRBD2. In germline, CDR1 is GTSNPN, CDR2 SVGIG (reference sequence). The junction had 13 bases not matched to a gene; V was cut back by 5 bases and J by 8 bases. The CDR3 has 15 amino acids.

The table lists this clonotype with a few counts. V gene TRBV7-9 combines with J gene TRBJ2-5; 9 bases line up with TRBD1. CDR1 SEHNR and CDR2 FQNEAQ come from the germline V gene (reference sequence). The trim removed 5 bases at V and 3 bases at J, leaving 7 bases unmatched. CDR3 length: 15 residues. The CDR3 spells CASSPRDREEETQYF. DNA for the CDR3: TGTGCCAGCAGCCCGCGGGACAGGGAAGAAGAGACCCAGTACTTC. The full variable domain, with the rest looked up from reference TRBV7-9 and TRBJ2-5, is DTGVSQNPRHKITKRGQNVTFRCDPISEHNRLYWYRQTLGQGPEFLTYFQNEAQLEKSRLLSDRFSAERPKGSFSTLEIQRTEQGDSAMYLCASSPRDREEETQYFGPGTRLLVL.

This clonotype was seen repeatedly, ten times or more. The V gene is TRBV14, the J gene TRBJ2-1, with 7 bases matching TRBD1. V gave up 4 bases and J gave up 6 bases; unmatched junction bases: 12. The CDR3 runs 16 residues. The germline V gene encodes CDR1 SGHDN and CDR2 FVKESK. CDR3 protein: CASSLLRGLTGNEQFF. CDR3 DNA sequence: TGTGCCAGCAGCCTTCTCAGGGGGTTAACTGGCAATGAGCAGTTCTTC. Variable domain in full (rest from reference TRBV14 and TRBJ2-1): EAGVTQFPSHSVIEKGQTVTLRCDPISGHDNLYWYRRVMGKEIKFLLHFVKESKQDESGMPNNRFLAERTGGTYSTLKVQPAELEDSGVYFCASSLLRGLTGNEQFFGPGTRLTVL.

The chain links TRBV29-1 to TRBJ2-1; no clear D gene. V lost 4 bases and J 16 bases, leaving 20 bases between the germline ends. Germline CDR1 SQVTM, CDR2 ANQGSEA. This CDR3 spans 12 amino acids. The CDR3: CSVGPCRGERFF. The CDR3 nucleotides are TGCAGCGTTGGCCCATGCCGCGGCGAGCGATTCTTC.

With respect to this clonotype: A read error may explain this, as a much larger clone is one base away. The chain uses TRBV5-6 and TRBJ1-5; no definite D call. Germline V gene lookup returns CDR1 SGHDT and CDR2 YYEEEE. Deletions cut 6 bases from V and 4 bases from J, with 8 bases between. The CDR3 is 12 amino acids. CDR3 DNA sequence: TGTGCCAGCAACTTTAGAAATCAGCCCCAGCATTTT. Its translation is CASNFRNQPQHF.

Here the CDR3 reads CASRATATNEEPFF. The CDR3 DNA reads TGTGCCAGCAGAGCAACAGCAACTAATGAAGAACCGTTTTTT. V gene TRBV6-5 combines with J gene TRBJ1-4, with no clear D. The V gene lost 6 bases and the J gene lost 16 bases, with 24 bases spanning the gap. The CDR3 consists of 14 residues. Per germline, CDR1 MNHEY and CDR2 SVGAGI.

There are a few counts of this clonotype. A much larger clone lies a single base off, so this may be a read error. The genes are TRBV5-1 and TRBJ2-6; D assignment may be TRBD1 or TRBD2 (5 bases each). This CDR3 has 16 amino acids. Germline V gene lookup returns CDR1 SGHRS and CDR2 YFSETQ. The DNA for the CDR3 is TGCACCAGCAGCTTGGGGGACGGGGCTGGGGCCAACGTCCTGACTTTC. Translation: CTSSLGDGAGANVLTF.

V is TRBV21-1 and J is TRBJ1-1. TRBV21-1 constitutes a pseudogene. This CDR3 contains 16 residues. Written as DNA, the CDR3 is TGTGCCAGCAGCAAATGGAGAAGCTTGATGAACACTGAAACTTTCTTT. Translation gives CASSKWRSLMNTETFF.

This clonotype was seen ten or more times. The chain is built from TRBV7-9 and TRBJ2-3; the match to TRBD2 covers 9 bases. Germline loops: CDR1 SEHNR, CDR2 FQNEAQ (reference sequence). The trim removed 4 bases at V and 5 bases at J, leaving 4 bases unmatched. The CDR3 extends over 14 amino acids. The CDR3 loop reads CASSWGLAGDTQYF. CDR3 coding DNA: TGTGCCAGCAGCTGGGGACTAGCTGGAGATACGCAGTATTTT.

This clonotype came up a few times. Just one base apart from a much larger clone, this may be a read error. The rearrangement uses TRBV6-1 and TRBJ1-2; D might be TRBD1 (5 bases). This CDR3 contains 15 residues. V lost 2 bases and J 7 bases, leaving 17 bases between the germline ends. The germline CDR1 and CDR2 sequences are MNHNS and SASEGT. The CDR3 loop reads CASSEQTWGASGYTF. CDR3 coding DNA: TGTGCCAGCAGTGAACAGACATGGGGCGCTTCTGGCTACACCTTC.